The sequence of this T cell receptor beta chain was determined in a study of blood T cells in healthy people across ages. The CDR3 has 18 residues. Germline-derived CDR1 and CDR2 are SGHDN and FVKESK. V gave up 0 bases and J gave up 0 bases; unmatched junction bases: 6. This clonotype was picked up a small number of times. A sample-barcoded 5' primer and a J-beta primer mix were used in a second PCR of roughly 6 to 11 cycles. Every cDNA molecule carried a tag from a template-switch adaptor bearing 12 random nucleotides. TCRdb reprocessed the 5' RACE reads with MiXCR, giving one entry per CDR3 protein. The sample lists around 1.7 million distinct CDR3 sequences, roughly 30% occurring once.

V and J are TRBV14 and TRBJ2-4; TRBD2 aligns across 9 bases. The receptor comes from a woman younger than 45 in good health. Specimen: blood. CDR3 region: CASSQDPQRGVAKNIQYF. DNA for the CDR3: TGTGCCAGCAGCCAAGATCCCCAGCGGGGGGTAGCCAAAAACATTCAGTACTTC.